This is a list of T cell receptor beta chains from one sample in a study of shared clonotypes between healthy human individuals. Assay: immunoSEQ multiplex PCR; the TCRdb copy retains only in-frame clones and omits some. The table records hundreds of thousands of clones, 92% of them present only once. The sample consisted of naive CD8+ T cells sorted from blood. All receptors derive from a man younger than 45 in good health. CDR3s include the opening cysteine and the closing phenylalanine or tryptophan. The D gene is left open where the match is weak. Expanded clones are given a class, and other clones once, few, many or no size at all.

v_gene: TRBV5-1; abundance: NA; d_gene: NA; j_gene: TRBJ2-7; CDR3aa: CASSLAPGSSYEQYF; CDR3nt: TGCGCCAGCAGCTTGGCACCAGGGAGCTCCTACGAGCAGTACTTC
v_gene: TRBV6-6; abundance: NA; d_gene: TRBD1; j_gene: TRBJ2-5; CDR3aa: CASSHRDRGSETQYF; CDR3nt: TGTGCCAGCAGTCACAGGGACAGGGGATCAGAGACCCAGTACTTC
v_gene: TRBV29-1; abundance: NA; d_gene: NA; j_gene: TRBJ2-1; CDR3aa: CSVDFRNEQFF; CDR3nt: TGCAGCGTTGACTTTAGAAATGAGCAGTTCTTC
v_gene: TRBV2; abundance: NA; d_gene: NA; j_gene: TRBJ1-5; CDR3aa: CASSEDFYQPQHF; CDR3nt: TGTGCCAGCAGCGAGGACTTTTATCAGCCCCAGCATTTT
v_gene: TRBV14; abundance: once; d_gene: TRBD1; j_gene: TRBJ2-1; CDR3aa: CASSQEGTGGHNEQFF; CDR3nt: TGTGCCAGCAGCCAAGAAGGGACAGGGGGCCACAATGAGCAGTTCTTC
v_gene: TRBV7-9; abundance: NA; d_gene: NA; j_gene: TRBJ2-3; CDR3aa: CASSQNRADTQYF; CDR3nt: TGTGCCAGCAGCCAAAATAGGGCAGATACGCAGTATTTT
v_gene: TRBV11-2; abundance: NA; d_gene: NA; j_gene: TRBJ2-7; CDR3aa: CASSLEVFREQYF; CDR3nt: TGTGCCAGCAGCTTAGAGGTGTTTCGGGAGCAGTACTTC
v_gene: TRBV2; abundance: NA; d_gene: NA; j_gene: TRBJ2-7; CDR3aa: CASSEGPGTSYEQYF; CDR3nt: TGTGCCAGCAGTGAAGGCCCAGGGACATCCTACGAGCAGTACTTC
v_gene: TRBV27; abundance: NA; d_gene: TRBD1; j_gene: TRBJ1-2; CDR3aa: CASSLKWDRGGGYTF; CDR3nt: TGTGCCAGCAGTTTAAAGTGGGACAGGGGAGGTGGCTACACCTTC
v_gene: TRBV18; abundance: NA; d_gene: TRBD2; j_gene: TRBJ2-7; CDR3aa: CASSPLMRLAHEQYF; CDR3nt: TGTGCCAGCTCACCACTAATGCGACTAGCTCACGAGCAGTACTTC
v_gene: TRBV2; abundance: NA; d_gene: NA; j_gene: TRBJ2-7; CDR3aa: CASSEWTETYEQYF; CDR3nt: TGTGCCAGCAGTGAATGGACAGAGACCTACGAGCAGTACTTC
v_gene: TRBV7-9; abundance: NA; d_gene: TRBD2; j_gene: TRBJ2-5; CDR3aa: CASSSRTSGRTGETQYF; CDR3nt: TGTGCCAGCAGCTCAAGGACTAGCGGGAGGACCGGGGAGACCCAGTACTTC
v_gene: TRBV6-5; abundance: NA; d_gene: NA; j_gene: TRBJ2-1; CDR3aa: CASSYYASYNEQFF; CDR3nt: TGTGCCAGCAGTTACTACGCGTCTTACAATGAGCAGTTCTTC
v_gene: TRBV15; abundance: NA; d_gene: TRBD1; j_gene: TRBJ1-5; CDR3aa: CATSAKTGDSNQPQHF; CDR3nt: TGTGCCACCAGCGCAAAGACAGGGGATAGCAATCAGCCCCAGCATTTT
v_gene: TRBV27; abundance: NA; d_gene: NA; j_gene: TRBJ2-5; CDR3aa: CASSPYRGPAGVTQYF; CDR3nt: TGTGCCAGCAGTCCCTACAGGGGTCCTGCGGGGGTGACCCAGTACTTC
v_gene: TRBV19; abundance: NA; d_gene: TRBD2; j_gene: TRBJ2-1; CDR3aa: CASSTLAGGPDEQFF; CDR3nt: TGTGCCAGTAGTACACTAGCGGGAGGGCCAGATGAGCAGTTCTTC
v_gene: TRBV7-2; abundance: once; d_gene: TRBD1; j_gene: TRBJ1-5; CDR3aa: CASSFTGGGDSNQPQHF; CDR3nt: TGTGCCAGCAGCTTCACAGGGGGCGGGGATAGCAATCAGCCCCAGCATTTT
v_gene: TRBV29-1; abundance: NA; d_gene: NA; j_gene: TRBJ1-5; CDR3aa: CSVGSGGGNQPQHF; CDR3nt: TGCAGCGTTGGTAGCGGGGGAGGCAATCAGCCCCAGCATTTT
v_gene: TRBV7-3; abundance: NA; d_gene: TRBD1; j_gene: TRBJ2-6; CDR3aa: CASSSTRDSHSGANVLTF; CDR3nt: TGTGCCAGCAGCTCAACCAGGGACAGCCACTCTGGGGCCAACGTCCTGACTTTC
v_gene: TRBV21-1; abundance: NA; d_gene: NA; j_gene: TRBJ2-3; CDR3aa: CASNLNRPLVQDTQYF; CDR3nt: TGTGCCAGCAACCTAAACCGTCCATTGGTACAAGATACGCAGTATTTT
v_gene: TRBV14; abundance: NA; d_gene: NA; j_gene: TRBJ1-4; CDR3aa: CASSQAGNEKLFF; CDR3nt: TGTGCCAGCAGCCAAGCCGGAAATGAAAAACTGTTTTTT
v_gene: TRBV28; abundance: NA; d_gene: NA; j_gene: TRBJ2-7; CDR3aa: CASSSHGNEQYF; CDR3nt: TGTGCCAGCAGTTCGCATGGAAACGAGCAGTACTTC
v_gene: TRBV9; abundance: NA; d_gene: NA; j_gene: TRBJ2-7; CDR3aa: CASSPAAAGKYEQYF; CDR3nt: TGTGCCAGCAGCCCGGCGGCGGCCGGAAAATACGAGCAGTACTTC
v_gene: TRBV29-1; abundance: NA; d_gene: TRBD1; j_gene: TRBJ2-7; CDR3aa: CSVEAGGVAYEQYF; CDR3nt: TGCAGCGTTGAAGCAGGGGGTGTTGCCTACGAGCAGTACTTC
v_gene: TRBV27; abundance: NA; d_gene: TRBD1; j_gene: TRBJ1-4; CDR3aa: CASSSSGTGGLGEKLFF; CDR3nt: TGTGCCAGCAGTTCTTCCGGGACAGGGGGCCTTGGGGAAAAACTGTTTTTT
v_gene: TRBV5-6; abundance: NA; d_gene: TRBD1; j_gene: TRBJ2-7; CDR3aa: CASSSWWDREKDEQYF; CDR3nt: TGTGCCAGCAGCTCATGGTGGGACAGGGAGAAAGACGAGCAGTACTTC
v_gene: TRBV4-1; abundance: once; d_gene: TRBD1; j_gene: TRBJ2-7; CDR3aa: CASSQEGTGNEQYF; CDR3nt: TGCGCCAGCAGCCAAGAGGGGACAGGTAACGAGCAGTACTTC
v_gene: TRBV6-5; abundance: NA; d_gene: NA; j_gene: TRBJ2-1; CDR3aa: CASSTRSYNEQFF; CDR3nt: TGTGCCAGCAGTACTCGGAGTTACAATGAGCAGTTCTTC
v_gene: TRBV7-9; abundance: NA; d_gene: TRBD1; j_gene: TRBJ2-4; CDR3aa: CASSLDRGWVENIQYF; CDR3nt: TGTGCCAGCAGCTTAGACAGGGGCTGGGTGGAAAACATTCAGTACTTC
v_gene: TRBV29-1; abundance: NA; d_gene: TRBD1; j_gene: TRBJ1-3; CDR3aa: CSATGTVGDGNTIYF; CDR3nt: TGCAGCGCAACAGGGACAGTCGGAGATGGAAACACCATATATTTT
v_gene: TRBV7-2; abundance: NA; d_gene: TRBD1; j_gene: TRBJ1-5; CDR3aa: CASRPGQGGQPQHF; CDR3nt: TGTGCCAGCAGGCCAGGACAGGGAGGTCAGCCCCAGCATTTT
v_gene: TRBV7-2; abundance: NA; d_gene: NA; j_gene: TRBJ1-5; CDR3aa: CASSLMGGRQPQHF; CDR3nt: TGTGCCAGCAGCTTAATGGGGGGCAGGCAGCCCCAGCATTTT
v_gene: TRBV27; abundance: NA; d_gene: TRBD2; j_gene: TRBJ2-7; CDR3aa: CASSLFSGMDEQYF; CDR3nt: TGTGCCAGCAGTTTATTTAGCGGGATGGACGAGCAGTACTTC
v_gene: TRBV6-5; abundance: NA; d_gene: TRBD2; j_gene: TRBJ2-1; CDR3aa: CASSYFSGSGPEFF; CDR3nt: TGTGCCAGCAGTTACTTTAGCGGGAGCGGCCCCGAGTTCTTC
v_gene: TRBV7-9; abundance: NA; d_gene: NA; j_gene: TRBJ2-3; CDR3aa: CASSFGGYTDTQYF; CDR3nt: TGTGCCAGCAGCTTTGGGGGGTACACAGATACGCAGTATTTT
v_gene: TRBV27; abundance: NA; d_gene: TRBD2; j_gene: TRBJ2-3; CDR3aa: CASNGLGLAGVDTQYF; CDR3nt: TGTGCCAGCAACGGGCTTGGGCTAGCGGGTGTAGATACGCAGTATTTT
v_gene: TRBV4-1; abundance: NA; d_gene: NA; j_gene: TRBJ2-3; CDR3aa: CASSQSLGTDTQYF; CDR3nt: TGCGCCAGCAGCCAAAGTTTAGGCACAGATACGCAGTATTTT
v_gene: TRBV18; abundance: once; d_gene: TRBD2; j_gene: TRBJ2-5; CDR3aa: CASSPPFLAGEETQYF; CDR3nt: TGTGCCAGCTCACCACCTTTCCTAGCGGGAGAAGAGACCCAGTACTTC
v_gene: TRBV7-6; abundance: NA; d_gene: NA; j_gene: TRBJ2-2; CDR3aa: CASSSYEPGGTGELFF; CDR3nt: TGTGCCAGCAGCTCCTACGAGCCCGGAGGAACCGGGGAGCTGTTTTTT
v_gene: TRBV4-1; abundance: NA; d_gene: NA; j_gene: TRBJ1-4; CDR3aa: CASSQVGTNEKLFF; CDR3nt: TGCGCCAGCAGCCAAGTGGGGACTAATGAAAAACTGTTTTTT
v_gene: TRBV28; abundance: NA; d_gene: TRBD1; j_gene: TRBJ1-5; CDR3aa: CASSPNRQGNSQPQHF; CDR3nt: TGTGCCAGCAGTCCCAATCGACAGGGAAATTCACAACCCCAGCATTTT
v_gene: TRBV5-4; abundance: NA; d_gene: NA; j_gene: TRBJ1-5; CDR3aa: CASSFDPRQPQHF; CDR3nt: TGTGCCAGCAGCTTTGATCCCCGGCAGCCCCAGCATTTT
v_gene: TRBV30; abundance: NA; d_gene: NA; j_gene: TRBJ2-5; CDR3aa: CAWNVDAETQYF; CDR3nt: TGTGCCTGGAATGTGGATGCGGAGACCCAGTACTTC
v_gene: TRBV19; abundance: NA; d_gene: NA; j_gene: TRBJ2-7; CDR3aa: CASSISLSYEQYF; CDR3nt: TGTGCCAGTAGTATCTCCTTGTCCTACGAGCAGTACTTC
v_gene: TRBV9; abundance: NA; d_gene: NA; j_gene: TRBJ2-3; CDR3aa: CASSVVGRITDTQYF; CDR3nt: TGTGCCAGCAGCGTAGTAGGGAGAATTACAGATACGCAGTATTTT
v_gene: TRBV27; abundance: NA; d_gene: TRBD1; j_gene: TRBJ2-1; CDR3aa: CASSNRQGYIDEQFF; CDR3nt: TGTGCCAGCAGTAACCGACAGGGGTATATCGATGAGCAGTTCTTC
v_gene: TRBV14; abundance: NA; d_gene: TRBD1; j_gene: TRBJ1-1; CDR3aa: CASSPISTGIWAEAFF; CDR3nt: TGTGCCAGCAGCCCGATTTCGACAGGGATCTGGGCTGAAGCTTTCTTT
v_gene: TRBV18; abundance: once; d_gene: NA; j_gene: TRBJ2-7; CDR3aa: CASSPVSTTSSYEQYF; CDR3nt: TGTGCCAGCTCACCAGTAAGCACGACTAGCTCCTACGAGCAGTACTTC
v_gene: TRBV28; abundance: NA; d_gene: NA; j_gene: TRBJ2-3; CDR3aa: CASREGLLSTDTQYF; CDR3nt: TGTGCCAGCAGGGAAGGGTTGTTGAGCACAGATACGCAGTATTTT
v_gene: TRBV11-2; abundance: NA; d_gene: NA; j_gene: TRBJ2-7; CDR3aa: CASSFRKTYEQYF; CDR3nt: TGTGCCAGCAGCTTTAGAAAGACCTACGAGCAGTACTTC
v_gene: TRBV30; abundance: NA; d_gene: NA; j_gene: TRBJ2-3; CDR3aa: CAWSVKDTQYF; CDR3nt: TGTGCCTGGAGTGTAAAAGATACGCAGTATTTT
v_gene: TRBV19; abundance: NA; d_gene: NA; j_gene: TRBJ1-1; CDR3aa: CASSRNKVLDTEAFF; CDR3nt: TGTGCCAGTAGCCGCAATAAAGTTTTAGACACTGAAGCTTTCTTT
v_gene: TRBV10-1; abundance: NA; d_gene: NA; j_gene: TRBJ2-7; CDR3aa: CASRSDGGDIYEQYF; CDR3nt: TGCGCCAGCAGAAGTGATGGTGGGGACATCTACGAGCAGTACTTC
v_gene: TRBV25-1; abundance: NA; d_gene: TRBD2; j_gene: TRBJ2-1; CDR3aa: CASSVLTSGLYNEQFF; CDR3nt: TGTGCCAGCAGTGTATTGACTAGCGGCCTATACAATGAGCAGTTCTTC
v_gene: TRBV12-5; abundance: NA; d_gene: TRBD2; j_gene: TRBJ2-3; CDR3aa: CASGTGLATDTQYF; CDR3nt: TGTGCTAGTGGTACGGGACTAGCGACAGATACGCAGTATTTT
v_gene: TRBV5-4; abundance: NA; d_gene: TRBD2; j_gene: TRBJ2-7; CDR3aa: CASSWTSGASYEQYF; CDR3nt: TGTGCCAGCAGCTGGACTAGCGGGGCATCCTACGAGCAGTACTTC
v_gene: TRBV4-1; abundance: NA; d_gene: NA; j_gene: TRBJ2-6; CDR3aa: CASSQDGSDITGANVLTF; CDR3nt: TGCGCCAGCAGCCAAGATGGATCGGACATCACTGGGGCCAACGTCCTGACTTTC
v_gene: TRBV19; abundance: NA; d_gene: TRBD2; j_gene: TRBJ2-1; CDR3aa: CASSRTSGFYEQFF; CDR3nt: TGTGCCAGTAGTCGGACTAGCGGGTTCTATGAGCAGTTCTTC
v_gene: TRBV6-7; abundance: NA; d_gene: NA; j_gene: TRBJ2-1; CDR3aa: CASNRVGKNEQFF; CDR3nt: TGTGCCAGCAACAGGGTGGGTAAAAATGAGCAGTTCTTC